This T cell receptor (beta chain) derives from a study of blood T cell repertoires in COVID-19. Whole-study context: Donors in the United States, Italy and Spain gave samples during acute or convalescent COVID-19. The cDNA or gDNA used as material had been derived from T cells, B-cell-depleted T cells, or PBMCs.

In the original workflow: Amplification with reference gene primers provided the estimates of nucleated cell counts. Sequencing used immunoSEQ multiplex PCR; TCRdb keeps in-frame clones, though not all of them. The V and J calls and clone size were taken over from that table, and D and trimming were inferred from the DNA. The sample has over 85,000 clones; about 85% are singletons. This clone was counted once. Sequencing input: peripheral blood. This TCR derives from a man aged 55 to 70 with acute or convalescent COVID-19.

The CDR3 reads CASSEARGRQPQHF. The CDR3 coding sequence is TGTGCCAGCAGTGAAGCCAGGGGACGTCAGCCCCAGCATTTT. The J gene is TRBJ1-5, the V gene TRBV2; D might be TRBD1 (6 bases). The CDR3 consists of 14 residues. Trimming left V 0 bases short and J 6 bases short, with 9 bases between. Germline V gives CDR1 SNHLY, CDR2 FYNNEI.